Shown below are 4 T cell receptor beta chains from a single sample sequenced in a study of blood T cell repertoires in COVID-19. The table came from immunoSEQ multiplex PCR; TCRdb's copy has only in-frame clones and leaves some out. The repertoire holds just under 150,000 clones, with about 91% as singletons. The source material was peripheral blood. The receptors here all came from a woman aged 50 to 60 with acute or convalescent COVID-19.

The rearrangement joins TRBV4-2 to TRBJ1-2, with a weak D call TRBD1 (6 bases). Germline-derived CDR1 and CDR2 are LGHNA and YNFKEQ. The CDR3 length is 15 residues. V was cut by 4 bases and J by 4 bases, with 16 bases left in between. The CDR3 protein is CASSPRTEGFYGYTF. CDR3 coding DNA: TGTGCCAGCAGCCCTAGGACAGAGGGATTCTATGGCTACACCTTC.

The chain joins TRBV3-1 (or the pseudogene TRBV3-2) to TRBJ1-2, with 8 bases lining up with TRBD1. The CDR3 is 14 amino acids. V was pared by 1 base and J by 6 bases, with 4 bases of the junction left unmatched. Per the germline V gene, CDR1 is LGHDT and CDR2 is YNNKEL (reference sequence). CDR3 sequence (DNA): TGTGCCAGCAGCCAAGTCCTCAGGGGGCATGGCTACACCTTC. Translation gives CASSQVLRGHGYTF.

The chain links TRBV5-6 to TRBJ2-7; 14 bases are a match to TRBD2. Trimming removed 4 bases from V and 0 bases from J; junction bases left unmatched: 9. Per the germline V gene, CDR1 is SGHDT and CDR2 is YYEEEE. This CDR3 contains 18 residues. The CDR3 bases are TGTGCCAGCAGCGTGGAGGGACTAGCGGGAGTCCCCTCCTACGAGCAGTACTTC. Translation: CASSVEGLAGVPSYEQYF. The full variable domain, completed using reference TRBV5-6 and TRBJ2-7, is DAGVTQSPTHLIKTRGQQVTLRCSPKSGHDTVSWYQQALGQGPQFIFQYYEEEERQRGNFPDRFSGHQFPNYSSELNVNALLLGDSALYLCASSVEGLAGVPSYEQYFGPGTRLTVT.

The rearrangement links TRBV5-1 to TRBJ2-3; 9 bases fit TRBD2. The V and J ends lost 4 bases and 2 bases, in that order; junction bases with no gene match: 5. Germline V gene data show CDR1 as SGHRS and CDR2 as YFSETQ. The CDR3 loop spans 15 amino acids. The DNA of the CDR3 is TGCGCCAGCAGCGTAGCGGGGGCGTCCACAGATACGCAGTATTTT. This sequence encodes CASSVAGASTDTQYF.